These T cell receptor beta chains were read from a single sample in a study of blood T cell repertoires in COVID-19. Repertoires were generated with immunoSEQ multiplex PCR, while TCRdb's copy carries only in-frame clones and drops some. The sample consists of 70,000 to 90,000 clones, more than 60% of them appearing once. The sequenced material came from peripheral blood. The receptor source for this set is a human donor in a cohort sampled during active COVID-19. CDR3s leave out the opening cysteine and the closing phenylalanine or tryptophan. Each record gives: J gene, V gene, CDR3 length, CDR3 protein.

>TRBJ2-7|TRBV5-4|11
ASSPTGAGEQY
>TRBJ1-6|TRBV11-3|16
ASSSFWGGVSYNSPLH
>TRBJ2-2|TRBV15|10
ATIENTGELF
>TRBJ1-2|TRBV5-1|13
ASSSTSGTWNGYT
>TRBJ1-2|TRBV19|13
ASSPPTGENYGYT
>TRBJ2-5|TRBV6-6|11
ASRGLDQETQY
>TRBJ2-5|TRBV6-2/TRBV6-3|12
ASSYIAGQETQY
>TRBJ2-1|TRBV6-5|11
ASSYSGAGEQF
>TRBJ2-5|TRBV28|12
ASSYETVQETQY
>TRBJ2-7|TRBV5-6|14
ASSSLGTGSPYEQY
>TRBJ2-1|TRBV5-6|12
ASSWEGPYNEQF
>TRBJ1-2|TRBV5-1|15
ASSFGTGGYSGYGYT
>TRBJ2-3|TRBV13|14
ASSLDGTALTDTQY
>TRBJ2-5|TRBV24-1|14
ATSDRFAGRQETQY
>TRBJ2-1|TRBV27|12
ASGLAGPYNEQF
>TRBJ1-4|TRBV19|13
ASSAPHTANEKLF
>TRBJ2-6|TRBV27|12
ASSYSSGANVLT
>TRBJ2-3|TRBV27|13
ASSCRQDPTDTQY
>TRBJ2-2|TRBV15|18
ATSSSRLAGEPANTGELF
>TRBJ2-2|TRBV5-1|13
ASSSQGAGTGELF
>TRBJ2-1|TRBV7-3|12
ASSPGQGVGEQF
>TRBJ2-2|TRBV20-1|13
SVSGDTSNTGELF
>TRBJ2-7|TRBV4-1|12
ASSPRQGLYEQY
>TRBJ2-2|TRBV4-1|14
ASSQVLAGRVGELF
>TRBJ2-7|TRBV6-2/TRBV6-3|16
ASSPRWGRGGRSHEQY
>TRBJ2-1|TRBV9|14
ASSVGWEGSYNEQF
>TRBJ1-6|TRBV5-6|14
ASSLSTGTGGTPLH
>TRBJ2-4|TRBV11-1|14
ASSLEKELAGNIQY
>TRBJ1-1|TRBV29-1|10
SHGEAGTEAF
>TRBJ2-2|TRBV3-1/TRBV3-2|13
ASSSQGEYVGELF
>TRBJ2-2|TRBV5-1|12
ASSLAPDTGELF
>TRBJ2-1|TRBV24-1|15
ATSDLRLAGKYNEQF
>TRBJ1-1|TRBV28|14
ASSLNRGRMNTEAF
>TRBJ2-5|TRBV2|15
ASVGYQRGFKEGTQY
>TRBJ1-1|TRBV6-5|11
ASSYGTNTEAF
>TRBJ2-1|TRBV21-1|15
ASSSLGEADKYNEQF
>TRBJ1-2|TRBV3-1/TRBV3-2|13
ASSPLRGGTEGYT
>TRBJ1-2|TRBV15|11
ATSRLYGRGYT
>TRBJ2-1|TRBV6-5|10
ASSLLDGEQF
>TRBJ2-5|TRBV4-1|12
ASSQDLGEETQY
>TRBJ2-2|TRBV27|13
ASSSFPSGAGELF
>TRBJ1-1|TRBV18|11
ASSPGQDTEAF
>TRBJ2-1|TRBV20-1|9
SATREAEQF
>TRBJ2-3|TRBV5-4|14
ASSSRQAGYTDTQY
>TRBJ2-1|TRBV19|15
ASSIVWTGRSYNEQF
>TRBJ1-3|TRBV6-5|12
AGGQLHSGNTIY
>TRBJ2-3|TRBV29-1|14
SVESLSGGRSDTQY
>TRBJ2-2|TRBV19|11
ASQTGFIGELF
>TRBJ2-1|TRBV9|13
ASSATGTSRDEQF
>TRBJ1-6|TRBV4-1|16
ASSQETGGLSYNSPLH
>TRBJ2-7|TRBV2|12
ASRRDRPLYEQY
>TRBJ2-3|TRBV12-3/TRBV12-4|11
ASTATGPDTQY
>TRBJ2-1|TRBV5-6|11
ASSLRDSNEQF
>TRBJ2-2|TRBV14|12
ASSQGGDTGELF
>TRBJ2-5|TRBV3-1/TRBV3-2|15
ASSKKKGTEYQETQY